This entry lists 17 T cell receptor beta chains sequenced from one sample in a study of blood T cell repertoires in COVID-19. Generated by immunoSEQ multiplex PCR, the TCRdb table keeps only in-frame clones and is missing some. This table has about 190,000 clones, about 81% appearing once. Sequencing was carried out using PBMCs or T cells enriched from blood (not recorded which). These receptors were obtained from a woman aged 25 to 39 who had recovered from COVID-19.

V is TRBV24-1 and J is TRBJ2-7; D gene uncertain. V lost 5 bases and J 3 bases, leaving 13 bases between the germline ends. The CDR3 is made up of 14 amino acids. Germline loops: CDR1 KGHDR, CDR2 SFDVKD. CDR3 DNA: TGTGCCACCAGTGGACTTCGTGACTTCTACGAGCAGTACTTC. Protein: CATSGLRDFYEQYF.

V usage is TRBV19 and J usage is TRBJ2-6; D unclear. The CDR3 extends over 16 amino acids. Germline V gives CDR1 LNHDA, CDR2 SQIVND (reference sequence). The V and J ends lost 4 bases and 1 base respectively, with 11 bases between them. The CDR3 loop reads CASSTPRSSGANVLTF. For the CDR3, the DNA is TGTGCCAGTAGTACGCCACGGAGTTCTGGGGCCAACGTCCTGACTTTC.

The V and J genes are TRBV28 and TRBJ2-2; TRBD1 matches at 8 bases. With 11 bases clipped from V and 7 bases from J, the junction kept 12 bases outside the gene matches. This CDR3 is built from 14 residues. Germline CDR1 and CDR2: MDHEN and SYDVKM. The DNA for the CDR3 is TGTGCCGGAATGACAGGGGACGGGATCGGGGAGCTGTTTTTT. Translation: CAGMTGDGIGELFF.

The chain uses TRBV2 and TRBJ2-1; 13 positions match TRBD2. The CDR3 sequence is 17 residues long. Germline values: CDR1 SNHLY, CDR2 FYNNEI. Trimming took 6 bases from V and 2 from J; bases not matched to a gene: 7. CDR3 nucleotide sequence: TGTGCCAGCAGCCGCGAGACTAGCGGGGGGCCCTACAATGAGCAGTTCTTC. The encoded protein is CASSRETSGGPYNEQFF.

The CDR3 DNA sequence: TGTGCCAGCAGCCAGCGCCGTGGGGAGAACCTTAGCAATCAGCCCCAGCATTTT. It is translated as CASSQRRGENLSNQPQHF. The chain is built from TRBV4-2 and TRBJ1-5; the D is unclear. Deletions cut 3 bases from V and 0 bases from J, with 18 bases between. CDR1 is LGHNA and CDR2 is YNFKEQ in the germline V gene. The CDR3 runs 18 residues.

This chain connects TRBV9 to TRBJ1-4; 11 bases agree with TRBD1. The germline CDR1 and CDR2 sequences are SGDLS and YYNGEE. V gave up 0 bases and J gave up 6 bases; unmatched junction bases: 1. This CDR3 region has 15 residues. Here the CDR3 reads CASSVGDRGDEKLFF. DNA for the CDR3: TGTGCCAGCAGCGTAGGGGACAGGGGGGATGAAAAACTGTTTTTT.

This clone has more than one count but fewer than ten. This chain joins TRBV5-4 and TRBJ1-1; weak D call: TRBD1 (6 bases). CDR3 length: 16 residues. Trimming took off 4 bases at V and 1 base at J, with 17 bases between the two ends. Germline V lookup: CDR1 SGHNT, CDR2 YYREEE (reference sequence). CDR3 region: CASSPRDIGRNTEAFF. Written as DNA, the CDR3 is TGTGCCAGCAGCCCACGGGACATAGGGCGGAACACTGAAGCTTTCTTT.

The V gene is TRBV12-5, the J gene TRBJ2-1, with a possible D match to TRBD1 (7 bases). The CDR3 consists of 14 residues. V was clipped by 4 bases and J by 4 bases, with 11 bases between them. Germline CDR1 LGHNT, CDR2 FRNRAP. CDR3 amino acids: CASGSGGQYNEQFF. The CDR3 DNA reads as TGTGCTAGTGGTTCAGGGGGGCAGTACAATGAGCAGTTCTTC.

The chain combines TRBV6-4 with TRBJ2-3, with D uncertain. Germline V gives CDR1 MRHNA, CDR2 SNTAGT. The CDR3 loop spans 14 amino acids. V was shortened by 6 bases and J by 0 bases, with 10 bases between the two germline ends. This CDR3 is CASRLQISTDTQYF. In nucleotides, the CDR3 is TGTGCCAGCAGGCTACAGATAAGCACAGATACGCAGTATTTT.

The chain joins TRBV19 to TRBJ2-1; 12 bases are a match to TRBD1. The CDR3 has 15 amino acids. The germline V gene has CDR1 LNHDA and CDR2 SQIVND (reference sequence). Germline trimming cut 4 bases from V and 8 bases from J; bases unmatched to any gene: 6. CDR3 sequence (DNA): TGTGCCAGTAGTACTCGGGACAGGGGGCGAGATGAGCAGTTCTTC. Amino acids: CASSTRDRGRDEQFF.

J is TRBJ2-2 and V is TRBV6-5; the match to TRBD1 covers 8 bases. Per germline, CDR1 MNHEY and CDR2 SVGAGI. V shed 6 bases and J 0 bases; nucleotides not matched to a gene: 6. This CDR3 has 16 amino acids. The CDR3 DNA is TGTGCCAGCAGCTACCAGACAGGGGCGAACACCGGGGAGCTGTTTTTT. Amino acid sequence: CASSYQTGANTGELFF.

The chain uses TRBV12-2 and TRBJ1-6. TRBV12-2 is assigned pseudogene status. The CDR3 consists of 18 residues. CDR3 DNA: TGTGCAAGTCGACCAGAAAAGGCGGGGTACAGTAGCAATTCACCCCTCCACTTT. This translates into CASRPEKAGYSSNSPLHF.

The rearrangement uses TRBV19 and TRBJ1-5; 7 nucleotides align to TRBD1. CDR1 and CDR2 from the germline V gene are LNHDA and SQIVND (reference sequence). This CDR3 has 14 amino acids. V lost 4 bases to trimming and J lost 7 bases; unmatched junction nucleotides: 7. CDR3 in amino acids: CASSTQGGSQPQHF. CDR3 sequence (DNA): TGTGCCAGTAGTACCCAGGGGGGCAGCCAGCCCCAGCATTTT. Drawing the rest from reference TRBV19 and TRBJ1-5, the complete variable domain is DGGITQSPKYLFRKEGQNVTLSCEQNLNHDAMYWYRQDPGQGLRLIYYSQIVNDFQKGDIAEGYSVSREKKESFPLTVTSAQKNPTAFYLCASSTQGGSQPQHFGDGTRLSIL.

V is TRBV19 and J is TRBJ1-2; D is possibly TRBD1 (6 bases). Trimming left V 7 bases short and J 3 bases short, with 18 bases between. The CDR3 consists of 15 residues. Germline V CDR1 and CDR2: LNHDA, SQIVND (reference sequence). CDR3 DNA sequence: TGTGCCAGTACCTCTACAGGGCCCTCCTACTATGGCTACACCTTC. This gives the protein CASTSTGPSYYGYTF.

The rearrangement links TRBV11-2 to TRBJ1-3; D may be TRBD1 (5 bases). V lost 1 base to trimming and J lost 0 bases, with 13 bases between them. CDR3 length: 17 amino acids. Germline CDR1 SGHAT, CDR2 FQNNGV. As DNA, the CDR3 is TGTGCCAGCAGCTTAGGGTCAGGGCGATTCTCTGGAAACACCATATATTTT. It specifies CASSLGSGRFSGNTIYF.

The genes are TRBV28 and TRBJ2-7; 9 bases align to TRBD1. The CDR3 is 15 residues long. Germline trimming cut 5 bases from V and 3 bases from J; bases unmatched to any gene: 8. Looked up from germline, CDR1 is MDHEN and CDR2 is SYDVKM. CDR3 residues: CASSPTGTGNYEQYV. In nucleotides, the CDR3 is TGTGCCAGCAGTCCCACGGGGACAGGGAACTACGAGCAGTACGTC.

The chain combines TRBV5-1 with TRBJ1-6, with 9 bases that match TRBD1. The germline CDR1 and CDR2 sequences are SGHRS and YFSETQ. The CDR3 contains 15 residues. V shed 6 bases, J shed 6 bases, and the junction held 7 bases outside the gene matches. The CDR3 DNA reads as TGCGCCAGCAAGAACCGGACAGGGGCTAATTCACCCCTCCACTTT. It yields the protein CASKNRTGANSPLHF.